The rows below give T cell receptor beta chains drawn from one sample of a study of vaccination effects on CD4 cells after COVID-19. TCRdb keeps only in-frame clones here, not all; method: immunoSEQ multiplex PCR. Here the sample spans around 46,000 clones, approximately 70% being singletons. Antigen specificity for these receptors is unknown. The sample consisted of CD4+ T cells from PBMCs cultured without peptide, taken after COVID-19 vaccination. The receptors were gathered from a human donor who received a COVID-19 vaccine. Each CDR3 is given with its conserved first and last residue. A D gene is named only where the DNA matches it firmly. Size is omitted from some rows. Given values are once, few, many or a class for expanded clones.

>TRBJ1-5|TRBV2|TRBD1|once
CASKLGTGYQPQHF
TGTGCCAGCAAATTGGGGACAGGGTATCAGCCCCAGCATTTT
>TRBJ2-5|TRBV5-4|-|-
CASRLPGSQETQYF
TGTGCCAGCAGACTTCCGGGTTCACAAGAGACCCAGTACTTC
>TRBJ1-2|TRBV6-5|TRBD1|few
CASSYRGQVGYGYTF
TGTGCCAGCAGTTACAGGGGACAGGTGGGGTATGGCTACACCTTC
>TRBJ2-3|TRBV11-3|TRBD2|-
CASSPRLAGEGDTQYF
TGTGCCAGCAGCCCCAGACTAGCGGGAGAAGGAGATACGCAGTATTTT
>TRBJ1-3|TRBV5-4|TRBD1|-
CASSSGQGKLSGNTIYF
TGTGCCAGCAGCTCTGGACAGGGCAAACTTTCTGGAAACACCATATATTTT
>TRBJ1-4|TRBV6-1|-|-
CASSADRFATNEKLFF
TGTGCCAGCAGTGCCGACAGGTTTGCAACTAATGAAAAACTGTTTTTT
>TRBJ2-3|TRBV18|TRBD2|-
CASSVIAGDGDTQYF
TGTGCCAGCTCAGTAATAGCGGGAGACGGAGATACGCAGTATTTT
>TRBJ1-2|TRBV6-6|-|once
CASSYDTGGYTF
TGTGCCAGCAGTTACGACACAGGCGGCTACACCTTC
>TRBJ1-1|TRBV5-1|-|-
CASSSETGTEAFF
TGCGCCAGCAGCTCCGAGACAGGCACTGAAGCTTTCTTT
>TRBJ2-7|TRBV10-3|TRBD2|-
CAIRVRAGREGLGGEQYF
TGTGCCATCAGGGTCCGGGCTGGGCGGGAGGGCCTAGGGGGCGAGCAGTACTTC
>TRBJ2-7|TRBV6-6|-|-
CASRSRDISYEQYF
TGTGCCAGCAGGTCCCGGGACATATCCTACGAGCAGTACTTC
>TRBJ2-1|TRBV21-1|-|-
CASSKGRFGGRAGNEQFF
TGTGCCAGCAGCAAAGGAAGATTCGGGGGGAGGGCCGGGAATGAGCAGTTCTTC
>TRBJ1-3|TRBV6-5|-|-
CASSYGRDGSGNTIYF
TGTGCCAGCAGTTACGGGCGGGACGGCTCTGGAAACACCATATATTTT
>TRBJ1-2|TRBV16|TRBD1|few
CASSPYLGQENYGYTF
TGTGCCAGCAGCCCCTACCTTGGACAGGAGAACTATGGCTACACCTTC
>TRBJ2-7|TRBV10-3|TRBD1|-
CAIRLGQGTYEQYF
TGTGCCATCAGGTTGGGACAGGGCACCTACGAGCAGTACTTC
>TRBJ2-4|TRBV19|TRBD2|-
CASSIYGTSGRTKNIQYF
TGTGCCAGTAGTATATATGGGACTAGCGGGAGGACCAAAAACATTCAGTACTTC
>TRBJ1-1|TRBV5-6|-|-
CASSLRGSTEAFF
TGTGCCAGCAGCTTAAGGGGTAGCACTGAAGCTTTCTTT
>TRBJ2-1|TRBV11-2|-|few
CASSKGLTDQHEQFF
TGTGCCAGCAGTAAGGGTCTGACGGACCAACATGAGCAGTTCTTC
>TRBJ1-2|TRBV30|-|-
CAWTRSMNYGYTF
TGTGCCTGGACCCGGAGTATGAACTATGGCTACACCTTC
>TRBJ2-2|TRBV10-1|-|few
CASRHSNTGELFF
TGCGCCAGCAGACACTCGAACACCGGGGAGCTGTTTTTT
>TRBJ2-3|TRBV7-9|TRBD2|-
CASSPGLAGFSTDTQYF
TGTGCCAGCAGCCCGGGACTAGCGGGGTTTAGCACAGATACGCAGTATTTT
>TRBJ2-4|TRBV7-8|-|-
CASTLVSSVKNIQYF
TGTGCCAGCACACTAGTCTCCTCTGTCAAAAACATTCAGTACTTC
>TRBJ2-2|TRBV2|-|-
CASSVQGTTGELFF
TGTGCCAGCAGTGTCCAGGGTACCACCGGGGAGCTGTTTTTT
>TRBJ2-7|TRBV4-1|TRBD2|-
CASSQIQTSSGTSSYEQYF
TGCGCCAGCAGCCAAATCCAAACTTCTAGCGGTACTAGCTCCTACGAGCAGTACTTC
>TRBJ1-5|TRBV3-1/TRBV3-2|-|-
CASSQASGANQPQHF
TGTGCCAGCAGCCAAGCCAGTGGGGCAAATCAGCCCCAGCATTTT
>TRBJ2-7|TRBV18|-|-
CASSPLWTEQDEQYF
TGTGCCAGCTCACCACTTTGGACAGAGCAGGACGAGCAGTACTTC
>TRBJ2-1|TRBV10-3|-|-
CAITGPAVDEQFF
TGTGCCATCACAGGGCCGGCAGTGGATGAGCAGTTCTTC
>TRBJ2-7|TRBV14|-|few
CASSLVAGSTEQYF
TGTGCCAGCAGCCTTGTCGCGGGTTCCACCGAGCAGTACTTC
>TRBJ1-4|TRBV12-3/TRBV12-4|-|-
CASRAGAAGLFF
TGTGCCAGCAGAGCAGGGGCTGCGGGACTGTTTTTT
>TRBJ2-2|TRBV24-1|-|-
CATSGTNTGELFF
TGTGCCACCAGTGGAACGAACACCGGGGAGCTGTTTTTT
>TRBJ2-7|TRBV11-2|-|-
CASRTSGLGSEQYF
TGTGCCAGCAGAACCAGCGGGTTGGGTAGCGAGCAGTACTTC
>TRBJ2-7|TRBV6-4|TRBD1|-
CASSAGTGGYEQYF
TGTGCCAGCAGTGCCGGGACAGGGGGCTACGAGCAGTACTTC
>TRBJ2-5|TRBV18|-|-
CASSPRETQYF
TGTGCCAGCTCACCCAGGGAGACCCAGTACTTC
>TRBJ1-6|TRBV5-5|TRBD1|few
CASSLRTGMNSPLHF
TGTGCCAGCAGCTTGCGGACAGGGATGAATTCACCCCTCCACTTT